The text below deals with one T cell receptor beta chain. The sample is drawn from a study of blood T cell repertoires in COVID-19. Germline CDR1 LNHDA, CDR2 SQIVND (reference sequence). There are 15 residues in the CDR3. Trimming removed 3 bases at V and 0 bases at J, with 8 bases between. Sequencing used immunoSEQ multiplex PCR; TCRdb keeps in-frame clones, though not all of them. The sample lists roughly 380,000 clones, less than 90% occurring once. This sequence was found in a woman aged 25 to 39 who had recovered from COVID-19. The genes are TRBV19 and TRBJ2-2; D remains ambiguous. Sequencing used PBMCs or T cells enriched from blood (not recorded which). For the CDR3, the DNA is TGTGCCAGTAGTATCTCCGACTCGAACACCGGGGAGCTGTTTTTT. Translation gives CASSISDSNTGELFF.